This TCR beta chain is drawn from a study of shared clonotypes between healthy human individuals. Looking at the study overall: Every donor yielded three CD4 naive, three CD4 memory, two CD8 naive and one CD8 memory plate. Study results and caveats: A handful of donors showed sharing of 4.5% to 6% of naive CD4 clonotypes.

To note about this clone: Its antigen is unidentified.

CDR1 is WNHNN, CDR2 SYGVQD, per germline (reference sequence). The CDR3 runs 15 residues. Deletions cut 2 bases from V and 2 bases from J, with 12 bases between. Selected positively for CCR7 and CD45RO-negative, naive CD8 cells excluded terminally differentiated effector memory CD45RA+ cells. Researchers ran the assay at a deep level. Replicate PCRs from sorted subsets contained around 200 ng DNA, which is 31,000 or so T cell genomes. Profiling relied on immunoSEQ multiplex PCR, and the TCRdb table lists in-frame clones only, not all of them. Of about 2.2 million clones listed, roughly 95% are singletons.

The chain uses TRBV10-1 and TRBJ2-5; maybe TRBD1 (6 bases). The source material was naive CD8+ T cells from PBMCs. The clonotype comes from a man between 18 and 29 years old in good health. Some clones in this sample may be carry-over from other donors' samples. CDR3 nucleotides: TGCGCCAGCAGTGAGGGACAGCCTCGTCAAGAGACCCAGTACTTC. It encodes CASSEGQPRQETQYF.